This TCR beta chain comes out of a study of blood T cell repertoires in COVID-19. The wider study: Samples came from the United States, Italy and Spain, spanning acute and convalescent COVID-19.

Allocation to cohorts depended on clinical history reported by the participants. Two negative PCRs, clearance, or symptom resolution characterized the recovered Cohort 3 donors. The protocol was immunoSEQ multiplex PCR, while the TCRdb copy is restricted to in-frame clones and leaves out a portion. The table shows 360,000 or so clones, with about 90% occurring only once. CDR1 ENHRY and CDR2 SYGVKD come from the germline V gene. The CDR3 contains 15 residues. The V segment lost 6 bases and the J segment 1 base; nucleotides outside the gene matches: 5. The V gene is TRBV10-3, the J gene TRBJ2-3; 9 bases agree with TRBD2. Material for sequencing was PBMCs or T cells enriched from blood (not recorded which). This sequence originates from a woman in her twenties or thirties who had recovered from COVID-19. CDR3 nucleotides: TGTGCCATCAGGGTGGGACTAGCCCGCACAGATACGCAGTATTTT. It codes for CAIRVGLARTDTQYF.